This paragraph covers one T cell receptor (beta chain) sequence. The data were taken from a study of blood T cells in healthy people across ages. Using a J-beta primer mix together with a sample-barcoded 5' primer, a second PCR was run for roughly 6 to 11 cycles. From the 5' RACE reads, TCRdb called clonotypes with MiXCR, one entry per CDR3 protein. The sample includes about 800,000 distinct CDR3 sequences, about 25% of them seen just once. These data are also associated with another study on T cells of mothers and their children.

This receptor was taken from a boy younger than 18 in good health. Sequencing was done on a sample of blood.

The CDR3 DNA sequence: TGTGCCAGCAGTGGGACAGGCCGCTCCTACAATGAGCAGTTCTTC. Protein: CASSGTGRSYNEQFF. V usage is TRBV6-1 and J usage is TRBJ2-1; 7 bases agree with TRBD1. The germline V gene encodes CDR1 MNHNS and CDR2 SASEGT. The length of the CDR3 is 15 residues. J gave up 0 bases and V 4 bases, and 3 bases lay outside the gene matches.